A selection of T cell receptor beta chains follows, all from one sample in a study of glioma-infiltrating T cells. TCRdb passed the multiplex PCR reads through MiXCR, listing each CDR3 protein once. Of 95,000 to 110,000 distinct CDR3 sequences in the sample, 25% to 30% are singletons; the top ten hold roughly 46%. Material: glioma tissue, nonneoplastic brain tissue, or PBMCs (not recorded which). The receptors derive from a human donor with low-grade glioma or glioblastoma, undergoing nonglioma brain surgery, or in good health (not recorded which). Both conserved end residues are part of each CDR3. The D gene is left open where the match is weak. Rows give clone size only sometimes, using once, few, many, or a class for an expanded clone.

TRBD1 | NA | TRBJ1-2 | TRBV5-1 | CASSWGQGADYGYTF | TGCGCCAGCAGCTGGGGACAGGGGGCAGACTATGGCTACACCTTC
TRBD1 | NA | TRBJ1-6 | TRBV12-3/TRBV12-4 | CASSKSAGTGSDYNSPLHF | TGTGCCAGCAGTAAGTCCGCCGGGACAGGGAGCGACTATAATTCACCCCTCCACTTT
NA | many | TRBJ2-7 | TRBV7-9 | CASSLSGYSYEQYF | TGTGCCAGCAGCTTATCAGGGTACTCCTACGAGCAGTACTTC
TRBD1 | many | TRBJ2-2 | TRBV29-1 | CSAKDRLNTGELFF | TGCAGCGCAAAGGACAGGCTGAACACCGGGGAGCTGTTTTTT
TRBD2 | NA | TRBJ2-3 | TRBV7-3 | CASSRTGTSGGTDTQYF | TGTGCCAGCAGCAGGACCGGGACTAGCGGGGGCACAGATACGCAGTATTTT
NA | few | TRBJ2-3 | TRBV19 | CASLIHSGSTDTQYF | TGTGCCAGTTTAATCCACTCAGGGAGCACAGATACGCAGTATTTT
NA | many | TRBJ1-5 | TRBV4-3 | CASSQGARGSNQPQHF | TGCGCCAGCAGCCAGGGGGCGCGGGGTAGCAATCAGCCCCAGCATTTT
NA | many | TRBJ1-1 | TRBV12-3/TRBV12-4 | CASTRVNTEAFF | TGTGCCAGCACCAGGGTAAACACTGAAGCTTTCTTT
NA | many | TRBJ1-2 | TRBV6-6 | CASSYSRGLDYGYTF | TGTGCCAGCAGTTACTCTCGGGGGTTAGACTATGGCTACACCTTC
NA | many | TRBJ1-2 | TRBV24-1 | CATSDDSVYGYTF | TGTGCCACCAGTGACGACAGCGTTTATGGCTACACCTTC
NA | many | TRBJ1-6 | TRBV20-1 | CSARVRGPDSPLHF | TGCAGTGCTAGAGTGAGAGGGCCGGATTCACCCCTCCACTTT
NA | once | TRBJ1-6 | TRBV11-2 | CASSLVLGSPLHF | TGTGCCAGCAGCTTAGTTCTGGGTTCACCCCTCCACTTT
TRBD1 | NA | TRBJ1-2 | TRBV15 | CATSSDRDRPNYGYTF | TGTGCCACCAGCAGTGACAGGGACCGACCTAACTATGGCTACACCTTC
TRBD2 | many | TRBJ2-3 | TRBV14 | CASSHPGTSVHTQYF | TGTGCCAGCAGTCACCCCGGGACTAGCGTACATACGCAGTATTTT
NA | NA | TRBJ1-5 | TRBV12-3/TRBV12-4 | CASSLGTPKANQPQHF | TGTGCCAGCAGTTTAGGGACCCCGAAGGCAAATCAGCCCCAGCATTTT
TRBD1 | NA | TRBJ1-1 | TRBV5-1 | CATTDRVGMNTEAFF | TGCGCCACAACCGACAGGGTGGGCATGAACACTGAAGCTTTCTTT
TRBD2 | many | TRBJ2-5 | TRBV6-6 | CASSYSFPGLAGGSQETQYF | TGTGCCAGCAGTTACTCCTTCCCGGGACTAGCGGGGGGCTCCCAAGAGACCCAGTACTTC
NA | many | TRBJ2-3 | TRBV10-3 | CAISEGDLADTQYF | TGTGCCATCAGTGAGGGTGATTTGGCAGATACGCAGTATTTT
TRBD2 | NA | TRBJ2-7 | TRBV7-8 | CASSLRGVMGLLTYEQYF | TGTGCCAGCAGCTTACGAGGTGTGATGGGACTACTGACCTACGAGCAGTACTTC
TRBD2 | NA | TRBJ2-7 | TRBV6-1 | CASTPQAGTYNEQYF | TGTGCCAGCACCCCCCAAGCGGGAACCTACAACGAGCAGTACTTC
TRBD1 | many | TRBJ2-1 | TRBV14 | CASSPGTERKFF | TGTGCCAGCAGCCCAGGGACAGAGCGTAAGTTCTTC
NA | NA | TRBJ2-5 | TRBV29-1 | CSAKTITGRTETQYF | TGCAGCGCTAAAACAATCACCGGCCGCACGGAGACCCAGTACTTC
NA | many | TRBJ2-5 | TRBV10-2 | CASSAVVRETQYF | TGCGCCAGCAGTGCGGTGGTGAGAGAGACCCAGTACTTC
NA | many | TRBJ2-6 | TRBV6-6 | CASSYSTGANVLTF | TGTGCCAGCAGTTACAGCACTGGGGCCAACGTCCTGACTTTC
NA | many | TRBJ2-1 | TRBV6-1 | CASTPAAGYNEQFF | TGTGCCAGCACCCCTGCGGCGGGTTACAATGAGCAGTTCTTC
TRBD1 | few | TRBJ1-2 | TRBV19 | CASNDRDLMGYTF | TGTGCCAGTAACGACAGGGATCTTATGGGCTACACCTTC
NA | NA | TRBJ1-4 | TRBV29-1 | CSVEIQGNEKLFF | TGCAGCGTTGAAATACAGGGCAATGAAAAACTGTTTTTT
NA | NA | TRBJ1-2 | TRBV18 | CASSPGEHYGCTF | TGTGCCAGCTCACCAGGGGAACACTATGGCTGCACCTTC
NA | many | TRBJ2-3 | TRBV6-2/TRBV6-3 | CASSYSSVGDTQYF | TGTGCCAGCAGTTACTCGTCGGTTGGAGATACGCAGTATTTT
TRBD1 | few | TRBJ2-7 | TRBV7-2 | CASSVAGTGGPFYEQYF | TGTGCCAGCAGCGTAGCCGGGACAGGGGGTCCCTTCTACGAGCAGTACTTC
TRBD2 | NA | TRBJ2-1 | TRBV28 | CASSSGLAGLSSYNEQFF | TGTGCCAGCAGTTCAGGACTAGCGGGGCTGAGCTCCTACAATGAGCAGTTCTTC
NA | few | TRBJ1-1 | TRBV20-1 | CSADARSMDTEAFF | TGCAGTGCGGACGCTCGGAGCATGGACACTGAAGCTTTCTTT
NA | NA | TRBJ2-3 | TRBV7-2 | CASSFFQERKGEADTQYF | TGTGCCAGCAGCTTCTTCCAGGAAAGGAAAGGAGAGGCAGATACGCAGTATTTT
NA | NA | TRBJ2-6 | TRBV11-2 | CASSSKGTISGANVLTF | TGTGCCAGCAGCTCGAAGGGTACAATTTCTGGGGCCAACGTCCTGACTTTC
TRBD2 | many | TRBJ2-1 | TRBV4-2 | CASSQDLAGGPNEQFF | TGTGCCAGCAGCCAAGATCTAGCGGGGGGACCCAATGAGCAGTTCTTC
TRBD1 | many | TRBJ1-4 | TRBV7-6 | CASSDGQGDEKLFF | TGTGCCAGCAGCGATGGACAGGGGGATGAAAAACTGTTTTTT
NA | many | TRBJ2-3 | TRBV10-3 | CAINDESSTDTQYF | TGTGCCATCAACGACGAGTCTAGCACAGATACGCAGTATTTT
TRBD1 | many | TRBJ1-6 | TRBV6-1 | CASTLAGTGVSSPLHF | TGTGCCAGCACCCTAGCTGGGACAGGAGTGAGTTCACCCCTCCACTTT
NA | NA | TRBJ2-5 | TRBV7-8 | CASSLNPTEAQETQYF | TGTGCCAGCAGCTTAAATCCGACAGAAGCCCAAGAGACCCAGTACTTC
NA | few | TRBJ2-7 | TRBV20-1 | CSASDGLYEQYF | TGCAGTGCTAGTGACGGTCTCTACGAGCAGTACTTC
TRBD2 | NA | TRBJ2-7 | TRBV5-1 | CASSKRGGTYEQYF | TGCGCCAGCAGCAAGCGGGGGGGCACCTACGAGCAGTACTTC
TRBD1 | NA | TRBJ2-2 | TRBV27 | CASSYSNNDPDRGRINTGELFF | TGTGCCAGCAGTTATTCTAATAATGACCCCGACAGGGGGCGGATCAACACCGGGGAGCTGTTTTTT
NA | many | TRBJ1-5 | TRBV27 | CASSLQPHYGTQHF | TGTGCCAGCAGTCTACAGCCCCATTACGGGACCCAGCATTTT
TRBD1 | many | TRBJ2-1 | TRBV20-1 | CSVGTVYNEQFF | TGCAGTGTCGGGACAGTATACAATGAGCAGTTCTTC
NA | NA | TRBJ2-4 | TRBV6-5 | CASSSVRRVVENIQYF | TGTGCCAGCAGTTCGGTCCGGCGGGTGGTAGAAAACATTCAGTACTTT
NA | many | TRBJ1-2 | TRBV7-9 | CASSPTVPYGYTF | TGTGCCAGCAGCCCCACAGTCCCGTATGGCTACACCTTC
NA | many | TRBJ1-1 | TRBV20-1 | CSAGGRNTEAFF | TGCAGTGCTGGGGGGCGGAACACTGAAGCTTTCTTT
NA | few | TRBJ1-2 | TRBV5-1 | CASSLDYQAYGYTF | TGCGCCAGCAGCTTGGATTACCAAGCCTATGGCTACACCTTC
NA | many | TRBJ2-1 | TRBV7-9 | CASSLTDPSYNEQFF | TGTGCCAGCAGCTTAACGGACCCCTCATACAATGAGCAGTTCTTC
NA | NA | TRBJ2-3 | TRBV18 | CASSPYGGACTDTQYF | TGTGCCAGCTCACCATATGGGGGGGCCTGCACAGATACGCAGTATTTT
NA | many | TRBJ2-3 | TRBV20-1 | CSRGQFADTQYF | TGCAGTCGGGGCCAGTTCGCTGATACGCAGTATTTT
NA | many | TRBJ1-3 | TRBV28 | CASSFMSSGNTIYF | TGTGCCAGCAGTTTCATGAGCTCTGGAAACACCATATATTTT
NA | NA | TRBJ2-3 | TRBV18 | CASSPPSGGRSTDTQYF | TGTGCCAGCTCACCACCGTCCGGGGGGCGAAGCACAGATACGCAGTATTTT
TRBD1 | many | TRBJ1-2 | TRBV2 | CASSVNRGTGYTF | TGTGCCAGCAGTGTCAACAGGGGAACGGGCTACACCTTC
NA | NA | TRBJ2-5 | TRBV29-1 | CSVEWGGSGGTQYF | TGCAGCGTTGAATGGGGGGGCAGTGGAGGGACCCAGTACTTC
TRBD2 | few | TRBJ2-7 | TRBV11-2 | CASSRTSEWYEQYF | TGTGCCAGCAGCCGGACTAGCGAGTGGTACGAGCAGTACTTC
NA | few | TRBJ2-3 | TRBV4-3 | CASSQDTLSASRDTQYF | TGCGCCAGCAGCCAAGATACGCTTAGCGCTAGCCGGGATACGCAGTATTTT